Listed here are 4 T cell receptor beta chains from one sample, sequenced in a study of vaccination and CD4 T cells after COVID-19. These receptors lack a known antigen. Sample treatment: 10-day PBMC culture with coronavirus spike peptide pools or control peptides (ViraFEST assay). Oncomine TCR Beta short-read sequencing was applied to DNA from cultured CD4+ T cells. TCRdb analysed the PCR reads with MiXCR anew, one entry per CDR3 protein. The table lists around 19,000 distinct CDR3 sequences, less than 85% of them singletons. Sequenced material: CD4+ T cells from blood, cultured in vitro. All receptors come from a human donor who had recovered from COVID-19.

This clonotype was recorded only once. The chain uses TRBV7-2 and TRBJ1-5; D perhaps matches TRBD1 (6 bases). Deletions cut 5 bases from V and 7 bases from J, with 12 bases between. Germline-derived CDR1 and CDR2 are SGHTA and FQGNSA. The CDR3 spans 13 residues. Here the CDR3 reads CASSPQGGQPQHF. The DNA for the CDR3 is TGTGCCAGCAGCCCGCAAGGGGGGCAGCCCCAGCATTTT.

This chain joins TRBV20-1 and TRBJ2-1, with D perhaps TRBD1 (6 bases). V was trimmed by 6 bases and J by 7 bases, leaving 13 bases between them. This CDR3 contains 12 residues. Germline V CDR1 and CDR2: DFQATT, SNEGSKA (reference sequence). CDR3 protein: CSARGGWNEQFF. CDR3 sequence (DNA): TGCAGTGCCCGAGGGGGATGGAATGAGCAGTTCTTC.

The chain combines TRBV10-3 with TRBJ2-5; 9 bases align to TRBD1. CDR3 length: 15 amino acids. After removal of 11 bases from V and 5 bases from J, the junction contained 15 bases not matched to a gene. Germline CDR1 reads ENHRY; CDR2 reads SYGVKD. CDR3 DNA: TGTGCCTCCCAGAGCTTCGGGACAGGGTCGGAGACCCAGTACTTC. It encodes CASQSFGTGSETQYF.

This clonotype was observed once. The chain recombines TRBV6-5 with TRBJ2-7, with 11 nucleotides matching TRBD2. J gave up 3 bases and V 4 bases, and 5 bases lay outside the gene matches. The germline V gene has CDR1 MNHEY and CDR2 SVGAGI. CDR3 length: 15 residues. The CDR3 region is CASSLGLAAFYEQYF. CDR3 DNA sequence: TGTGCCAGCAGTTTGGGACTAGCGGCCTTCTACGAGCAGTACTTC.